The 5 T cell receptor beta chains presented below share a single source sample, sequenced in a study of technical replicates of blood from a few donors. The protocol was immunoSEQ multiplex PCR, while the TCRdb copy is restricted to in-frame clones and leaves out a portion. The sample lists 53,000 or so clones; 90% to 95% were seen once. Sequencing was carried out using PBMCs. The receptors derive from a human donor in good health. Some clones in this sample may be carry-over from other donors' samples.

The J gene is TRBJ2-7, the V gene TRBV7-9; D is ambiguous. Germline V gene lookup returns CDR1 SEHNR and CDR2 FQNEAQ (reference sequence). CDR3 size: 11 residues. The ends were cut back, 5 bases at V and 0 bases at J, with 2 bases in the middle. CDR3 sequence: CASSHSYEQYF. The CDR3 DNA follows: TGTGCCAGCAGCCACTCCTACGAGCAGTACTTC.

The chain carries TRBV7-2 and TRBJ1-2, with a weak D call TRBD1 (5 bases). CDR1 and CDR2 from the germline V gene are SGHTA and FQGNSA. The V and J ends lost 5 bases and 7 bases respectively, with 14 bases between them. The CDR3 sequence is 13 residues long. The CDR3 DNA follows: TGTGCCAGCAGCCCCGCAAGGGGCCGTGGCTACACCTTC. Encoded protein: CASSPARGRGYTF.

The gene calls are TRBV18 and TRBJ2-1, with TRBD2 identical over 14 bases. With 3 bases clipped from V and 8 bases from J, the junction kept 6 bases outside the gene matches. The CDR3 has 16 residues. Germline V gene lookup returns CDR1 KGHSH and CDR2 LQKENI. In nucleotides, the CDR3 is TGTGCCAGCTCACCTTCCGGACTAGCGGGAGGCGATGAGCAGTTCTTC. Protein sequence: CASSPSGLAGGDEQFF.

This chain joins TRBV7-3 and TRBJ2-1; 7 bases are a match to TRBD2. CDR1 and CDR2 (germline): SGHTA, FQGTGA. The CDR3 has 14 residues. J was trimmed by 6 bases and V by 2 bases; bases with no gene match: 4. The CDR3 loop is CASSLSLAANEQFF. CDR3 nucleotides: TGTGCCAGCAGCTTATCTCTAGCGGCCAATGAGCAGTTCTTC.

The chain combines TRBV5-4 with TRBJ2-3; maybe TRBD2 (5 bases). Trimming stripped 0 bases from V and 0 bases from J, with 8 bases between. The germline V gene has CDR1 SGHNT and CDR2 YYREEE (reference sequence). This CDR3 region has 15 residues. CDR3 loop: CASSLDAGSTDTQYF. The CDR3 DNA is TGTGCCAGCAGCTTGGACGCGGGTAGCACAGATACGCAGTATTTT. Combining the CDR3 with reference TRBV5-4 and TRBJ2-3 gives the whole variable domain ETGVTQSPTHLIKTRGQQVTLRCSSQSGHNTVSWYQQALGQGPQFIFQYYREEENGRGNFPPRFSGLQFPNYSSELNVNALELDDSALYLCASSLDAGSTDTQYFGPGTRLTVL.